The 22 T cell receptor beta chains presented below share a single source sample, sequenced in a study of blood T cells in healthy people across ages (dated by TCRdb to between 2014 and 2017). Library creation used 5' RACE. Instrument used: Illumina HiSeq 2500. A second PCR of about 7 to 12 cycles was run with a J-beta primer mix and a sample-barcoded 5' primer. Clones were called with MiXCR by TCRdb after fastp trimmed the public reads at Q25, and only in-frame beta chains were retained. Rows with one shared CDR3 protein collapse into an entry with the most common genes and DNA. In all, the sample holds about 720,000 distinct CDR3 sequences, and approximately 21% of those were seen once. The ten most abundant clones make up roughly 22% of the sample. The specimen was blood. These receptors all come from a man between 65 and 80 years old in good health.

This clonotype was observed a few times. This CDR3 is CASSYRGESNQPQHF. In nucleotides, the CDR3 is TGTGCCAGCAGTTATAGGGGTGAGAGCAATCAGCCCCAGCATTTT. This chain connects TRBV6-2 or TRBV6-3 to TRBJ1-5; the D gene is possibly TRBD1 (5 bases). This CDR3 is built from 15 residues. Germline CDR1 is MNHEY and CDR2 is SVGEGT. V was clipped by 3 bases and J by 1 base, with 10 bases between them.

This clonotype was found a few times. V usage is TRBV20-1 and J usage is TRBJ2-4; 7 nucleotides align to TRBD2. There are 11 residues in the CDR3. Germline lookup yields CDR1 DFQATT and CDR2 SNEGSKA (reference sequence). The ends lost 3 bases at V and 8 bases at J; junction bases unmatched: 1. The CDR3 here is CSARGGDIQYF. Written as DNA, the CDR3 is TGCAGTGCTAGGGGAGGGGACATTCAGTACTTC.

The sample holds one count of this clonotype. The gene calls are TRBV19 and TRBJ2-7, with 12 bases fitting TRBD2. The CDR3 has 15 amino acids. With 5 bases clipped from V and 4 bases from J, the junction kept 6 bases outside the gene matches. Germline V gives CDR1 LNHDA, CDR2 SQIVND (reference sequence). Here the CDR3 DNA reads TGTGCCAGTAGTCTGACTAGCGGGGGTCGGTACGAGCAGTACTTC. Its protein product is CASSLTSGGRYEQYF.

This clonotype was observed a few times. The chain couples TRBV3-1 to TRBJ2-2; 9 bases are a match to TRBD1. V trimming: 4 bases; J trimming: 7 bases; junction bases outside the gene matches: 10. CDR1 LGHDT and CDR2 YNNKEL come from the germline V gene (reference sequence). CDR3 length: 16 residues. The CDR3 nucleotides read TGTGCCAGCAGCCCACCCGGGACAGGGATGTACGGGGAGCTGTTTTTT. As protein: CASSPPGTGMYGELFF.

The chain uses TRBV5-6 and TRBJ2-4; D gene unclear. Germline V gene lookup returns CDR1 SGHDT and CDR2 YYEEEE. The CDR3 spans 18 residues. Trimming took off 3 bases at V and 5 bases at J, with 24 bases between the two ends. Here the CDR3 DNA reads TGTGCCAGCAGCTCCTATTCGGTCGGACCGCGAAACGAAAACATTCAGTACTTC. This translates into CASSSYSVGPRNENIQYF.

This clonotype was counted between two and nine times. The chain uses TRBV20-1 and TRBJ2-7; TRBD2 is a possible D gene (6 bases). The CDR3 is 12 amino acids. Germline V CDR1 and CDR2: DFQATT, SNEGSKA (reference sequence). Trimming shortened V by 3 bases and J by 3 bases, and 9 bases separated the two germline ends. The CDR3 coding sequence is TGCAGTGCTAGCGGGAGTAGCTACGAGCAGTACGTC. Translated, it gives CSASGSSYEQYV.

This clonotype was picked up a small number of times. The CDR3 here is CASSTWGINYGYTF. The CDR3 bases are TGTGCCAGCAGCACCTGGGGTATTAACTATGGCTACACCTTC. The rearrangement uses TRBV11-2 and TRBJ1-2; D uncertain. CDR1 and CDR2 from the germline V gene are SGHAT and FQNNGV. With 5 bases removed from V and 1 base from J, the gap between germline ends came to 11 bases. This CDR3 has 14 residues.

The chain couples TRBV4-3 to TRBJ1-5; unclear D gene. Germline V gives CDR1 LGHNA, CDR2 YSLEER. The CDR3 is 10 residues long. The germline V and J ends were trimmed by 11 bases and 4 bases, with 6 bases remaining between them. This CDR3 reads CAAPNQPQHF. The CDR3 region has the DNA TGCGCCGCTCCAAATCAGCCCCAGCATTTT.

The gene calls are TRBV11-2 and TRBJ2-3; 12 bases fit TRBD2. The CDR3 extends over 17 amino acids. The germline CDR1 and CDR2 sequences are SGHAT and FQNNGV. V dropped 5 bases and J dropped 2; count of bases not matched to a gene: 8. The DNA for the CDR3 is TGTGCCAGCAGCCACAGACTAGCGGGGGCCTCCACAGATACGCAGTATTTT. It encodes CASSHRLAGASTDTQYF.

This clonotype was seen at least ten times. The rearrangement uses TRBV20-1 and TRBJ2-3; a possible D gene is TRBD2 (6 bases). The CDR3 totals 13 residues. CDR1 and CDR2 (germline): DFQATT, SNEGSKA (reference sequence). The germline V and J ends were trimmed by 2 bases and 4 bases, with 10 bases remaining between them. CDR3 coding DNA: TGCAGTGCTAGAAAGGGAGGAGCAGATACGCAGTATTTT. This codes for CSARKGGADTQYF.

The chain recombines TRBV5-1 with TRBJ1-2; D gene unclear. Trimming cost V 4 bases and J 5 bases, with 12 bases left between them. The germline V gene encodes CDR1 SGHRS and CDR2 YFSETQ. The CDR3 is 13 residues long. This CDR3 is CASSPLGSYGYTF. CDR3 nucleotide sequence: TGCGCCAGCAGCCCCCTCGGGTCATATGGCTACACCTTC.

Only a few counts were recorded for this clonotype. The CDR3 DNA follows: TGTGCCAGCAGCTTAAACCCGACTCGCGGTGAAAAACTGTTTTTT. As protein: CASSLNPTRGEKLFF. This chain uses TRBV7-8 with TRBJ1-4; no clear D gene. CDR1 is SGHVS and CDR2 is FQNEAQ in the germline V gene. Trimming removed 2 bases from V and 7 bases from J, with 14 bases in between. The CDR3 consists of 15 residues.

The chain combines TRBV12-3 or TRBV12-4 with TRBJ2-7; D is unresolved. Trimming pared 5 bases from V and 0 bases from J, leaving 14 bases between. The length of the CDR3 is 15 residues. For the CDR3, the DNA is TGTGCCAGCAGTCCGGGTGGTGGCAGCTCCTACGAGCAGTACGTC. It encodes CASSPGGGSSYEQYV.

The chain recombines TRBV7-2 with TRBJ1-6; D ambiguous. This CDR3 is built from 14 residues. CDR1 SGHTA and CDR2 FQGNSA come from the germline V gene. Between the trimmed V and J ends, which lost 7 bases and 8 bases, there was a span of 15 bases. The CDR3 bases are TGTGCCAGCATGTTGTCGGCTGGAGATTCACCCCTCCACTTT. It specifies CASMLSAGDSPLHF.

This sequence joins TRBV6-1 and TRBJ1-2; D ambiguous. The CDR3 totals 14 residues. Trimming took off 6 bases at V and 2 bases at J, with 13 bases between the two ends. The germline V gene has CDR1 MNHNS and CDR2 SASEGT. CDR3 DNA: TGTGCCAGCAGACTGGGCAGGATGAACTATGGCTACACCTTC. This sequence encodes CASRLGRMNYGYTF.

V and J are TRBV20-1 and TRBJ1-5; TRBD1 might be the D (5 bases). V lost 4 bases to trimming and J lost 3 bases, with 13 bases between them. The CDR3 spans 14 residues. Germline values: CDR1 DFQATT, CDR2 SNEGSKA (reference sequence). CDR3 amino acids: CSAKRRQTNQPQHF. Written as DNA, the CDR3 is TGCAGTGCTAAAAGGAGACAGACCAATCAGCCCCAGCATTTT.

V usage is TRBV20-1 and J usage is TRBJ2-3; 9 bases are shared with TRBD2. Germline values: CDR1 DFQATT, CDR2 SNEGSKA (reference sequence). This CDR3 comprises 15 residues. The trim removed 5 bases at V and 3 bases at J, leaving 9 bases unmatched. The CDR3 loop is CSAWVAGVRTDTQYF. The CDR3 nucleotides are TGCAGTGCTTGGGTAGCGGGGGTGAGAACAGATACGCAGTATTTT.

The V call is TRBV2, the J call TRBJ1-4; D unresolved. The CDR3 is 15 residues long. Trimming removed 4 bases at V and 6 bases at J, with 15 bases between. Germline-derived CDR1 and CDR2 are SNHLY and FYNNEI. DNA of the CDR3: TGTGCCAGCAGTGGATCGAGGGAGTCCTATGAAAAACTGTTTTTT. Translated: CASSGSRESYEKLFF. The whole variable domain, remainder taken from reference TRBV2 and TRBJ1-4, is EPEVTQTPSHQVTQMGQEVILRCVPISNHLYFYWYRQILGQKVEFLVSFYNNEISEKSEIFDDQFSVERPDGSNFTLKIRSTKLEDSAMYFCASSGSRESYEKLFFGSGTQLSVL.

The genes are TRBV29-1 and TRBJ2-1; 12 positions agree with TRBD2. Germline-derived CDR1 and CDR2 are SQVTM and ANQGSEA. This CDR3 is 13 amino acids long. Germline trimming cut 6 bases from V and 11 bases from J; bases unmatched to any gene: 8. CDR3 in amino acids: CSVKTSGSSKQFF. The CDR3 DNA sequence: TGCAGCGTAAAGACTAGCGGGAGTTCTAAGCAGTTCTTC.

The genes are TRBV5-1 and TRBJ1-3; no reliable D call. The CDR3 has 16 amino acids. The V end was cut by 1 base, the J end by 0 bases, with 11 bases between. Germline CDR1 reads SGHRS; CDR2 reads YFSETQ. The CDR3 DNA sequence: TGCGCCAGCAGCTTGTCCACATTAAACTCTGGAAACACCATATATTTT. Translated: CASSLSTLNSGNTIYF.

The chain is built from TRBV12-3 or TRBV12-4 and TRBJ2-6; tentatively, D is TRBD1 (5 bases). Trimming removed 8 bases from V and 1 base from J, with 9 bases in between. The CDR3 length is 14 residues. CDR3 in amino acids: CASLSGSGANVLTF. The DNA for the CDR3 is TGTGCCAGCCTCTCAGGGTCTGGGGCCAACGTCCTGACTTTC.

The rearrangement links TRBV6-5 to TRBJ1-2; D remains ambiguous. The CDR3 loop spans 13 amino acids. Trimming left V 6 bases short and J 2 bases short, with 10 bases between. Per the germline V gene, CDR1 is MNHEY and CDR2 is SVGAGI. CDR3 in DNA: TGTGCCAGCAGGCCGTCAGGAAACTATGGCTACACCTTC. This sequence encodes CASRPSGNYGYTF.